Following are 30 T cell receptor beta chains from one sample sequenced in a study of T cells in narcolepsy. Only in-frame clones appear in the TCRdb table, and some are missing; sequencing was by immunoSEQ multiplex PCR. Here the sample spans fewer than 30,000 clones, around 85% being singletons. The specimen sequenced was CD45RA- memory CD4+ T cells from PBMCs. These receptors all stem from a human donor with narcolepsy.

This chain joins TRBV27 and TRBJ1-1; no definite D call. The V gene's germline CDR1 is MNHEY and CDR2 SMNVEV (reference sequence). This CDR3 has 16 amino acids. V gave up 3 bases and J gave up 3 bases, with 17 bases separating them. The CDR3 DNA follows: TGTGCCAGCAGTTTTCTATCGGCAGGTGGCGACACTGAAGCTTTCTTT. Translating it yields CASSFLSAGGDTEAFF.

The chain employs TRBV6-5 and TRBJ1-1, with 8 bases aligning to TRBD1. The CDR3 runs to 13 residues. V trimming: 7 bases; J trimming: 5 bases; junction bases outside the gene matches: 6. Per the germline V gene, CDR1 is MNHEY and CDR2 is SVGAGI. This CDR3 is CASTGQGRTEAFF. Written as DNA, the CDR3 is TGTGCCAGCACTGGACAGGGTAGGACTGAAGCTTTCTTT.

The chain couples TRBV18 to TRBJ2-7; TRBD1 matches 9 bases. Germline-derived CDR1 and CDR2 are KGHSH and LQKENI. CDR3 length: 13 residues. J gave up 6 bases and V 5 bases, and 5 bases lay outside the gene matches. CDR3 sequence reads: CASSLGQGAEQYF. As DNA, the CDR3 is TGTGCCAGCTCATTGGGACAGGGTGCCGAGCAGTACTTC.

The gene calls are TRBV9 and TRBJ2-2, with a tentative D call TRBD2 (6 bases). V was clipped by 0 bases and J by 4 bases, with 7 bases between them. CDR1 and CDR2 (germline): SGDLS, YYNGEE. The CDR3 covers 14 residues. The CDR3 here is CASSVGRVTGELFF. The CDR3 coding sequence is TGTGCCAGCAGCGTAGGGAGGGTCACCGGGGAGCTGTTTTTT.

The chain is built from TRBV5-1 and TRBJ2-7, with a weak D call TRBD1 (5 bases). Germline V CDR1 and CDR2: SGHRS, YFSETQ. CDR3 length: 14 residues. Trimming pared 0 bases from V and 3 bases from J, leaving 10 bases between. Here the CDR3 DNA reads TGCGCCAGCAGCTTGGGGACAAAAAACTACGAGCAGTACTTC. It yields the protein CASSLGTKNYEQYF.

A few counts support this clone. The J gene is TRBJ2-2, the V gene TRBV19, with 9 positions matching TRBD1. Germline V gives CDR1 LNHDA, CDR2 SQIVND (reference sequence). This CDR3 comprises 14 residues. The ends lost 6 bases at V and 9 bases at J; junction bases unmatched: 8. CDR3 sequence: CASSPRDRARELFF. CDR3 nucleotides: TGTGCCAGTAGCCCTAGGGACAGGGCAAGGGAGCTGTTTTTT.

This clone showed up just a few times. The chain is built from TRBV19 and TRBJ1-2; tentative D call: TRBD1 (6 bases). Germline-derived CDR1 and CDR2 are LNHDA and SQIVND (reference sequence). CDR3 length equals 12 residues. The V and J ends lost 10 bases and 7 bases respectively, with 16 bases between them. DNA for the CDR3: TGTGCCACCTCTCAAAACAGGGCTGGCTACACCTTC. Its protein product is CATSQNRAGYTF.

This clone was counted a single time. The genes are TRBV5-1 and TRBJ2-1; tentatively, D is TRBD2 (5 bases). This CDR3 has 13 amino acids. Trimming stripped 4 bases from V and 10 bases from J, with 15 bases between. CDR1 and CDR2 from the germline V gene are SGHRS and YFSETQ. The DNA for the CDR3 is TGCGCCAGCAGCGTTGGAACGGGAAGGGAGCAGTTCTTC. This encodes CASSVGTGREQFF.

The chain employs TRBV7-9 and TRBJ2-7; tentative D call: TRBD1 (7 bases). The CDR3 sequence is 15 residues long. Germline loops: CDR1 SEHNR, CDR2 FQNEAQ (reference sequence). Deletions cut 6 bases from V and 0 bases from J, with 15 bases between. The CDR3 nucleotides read TGTGCCAGCAGTTCAGGGGGGAACCGCTCCTACGAGCAGTACTTC. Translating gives CASSSGGNRSYEQYF.

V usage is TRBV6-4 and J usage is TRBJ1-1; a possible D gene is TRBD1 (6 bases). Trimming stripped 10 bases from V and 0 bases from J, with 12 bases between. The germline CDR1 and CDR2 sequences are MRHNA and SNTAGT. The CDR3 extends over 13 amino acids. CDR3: CATPGQMNTEAFF. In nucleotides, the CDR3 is TGTGCCACGCCCGGACAGATGAACACTGAAGCTTTCTTT.

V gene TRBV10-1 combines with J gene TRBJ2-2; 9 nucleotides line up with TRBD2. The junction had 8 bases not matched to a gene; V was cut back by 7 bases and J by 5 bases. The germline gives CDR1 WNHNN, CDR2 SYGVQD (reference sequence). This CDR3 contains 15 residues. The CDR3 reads CASTDGSGRTGELFF. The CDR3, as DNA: TGCGCCAGCACCGATGGGAGCGGGAGGACCGGGGAGCTGTTTTTT.

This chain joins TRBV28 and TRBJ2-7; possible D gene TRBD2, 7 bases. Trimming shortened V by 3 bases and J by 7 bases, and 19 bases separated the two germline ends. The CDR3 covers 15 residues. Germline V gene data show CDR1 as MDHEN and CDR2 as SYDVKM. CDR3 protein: CASSLGGAGSWEQYF. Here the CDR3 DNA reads TGTGCCAGCAGTTTGGGGGGGGCAGGGTCGTGGGAGCAGTACTTC.

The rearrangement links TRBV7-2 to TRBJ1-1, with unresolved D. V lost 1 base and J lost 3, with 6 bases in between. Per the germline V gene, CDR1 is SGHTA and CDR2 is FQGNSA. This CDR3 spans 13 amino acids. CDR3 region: CASSLVGDTEAFF. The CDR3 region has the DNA TGTGCCAGCAGCTTAGTCGGTGACACTGAAGCTTTCTTT.

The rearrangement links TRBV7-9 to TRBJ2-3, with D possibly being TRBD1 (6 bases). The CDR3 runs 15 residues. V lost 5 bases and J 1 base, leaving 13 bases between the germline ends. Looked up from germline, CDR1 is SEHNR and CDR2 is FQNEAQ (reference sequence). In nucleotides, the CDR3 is TGTGCCAGCAGCCTCCGGGACATCCGCACAGATACGCAGTATTTT. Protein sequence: CASSLRDIRTDTQYF.

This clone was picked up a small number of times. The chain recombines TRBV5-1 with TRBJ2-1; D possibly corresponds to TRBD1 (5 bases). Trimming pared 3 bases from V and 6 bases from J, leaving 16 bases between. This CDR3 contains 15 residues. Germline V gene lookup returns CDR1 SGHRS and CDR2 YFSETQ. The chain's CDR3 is CASSYGAGVTNEQFF. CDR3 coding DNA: TGCGCCAGCAGCTATGGGGCAGGAGTCACCAATGAGCAGTTCTTC. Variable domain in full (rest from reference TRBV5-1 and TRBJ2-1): KAGVTQTPRYLIKTRGQQVTLSCSPISGHRSVSWYQQTPGQGLQFLFEYFSETQRNKGNFPGRFSGRQFSNSRSEMNVSTLELGDSALYLCASSYGAGVTNEQFFGPGTRLTVL.

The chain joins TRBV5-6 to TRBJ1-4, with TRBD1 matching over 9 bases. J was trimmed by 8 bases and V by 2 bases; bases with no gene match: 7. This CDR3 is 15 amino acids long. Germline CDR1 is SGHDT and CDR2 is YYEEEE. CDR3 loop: CASSFGQGLGEKLFF. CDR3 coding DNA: TGTGCCAGCAGCTTTGGACAGGGGCTAGGGGAAAAACTGTTTTTT.

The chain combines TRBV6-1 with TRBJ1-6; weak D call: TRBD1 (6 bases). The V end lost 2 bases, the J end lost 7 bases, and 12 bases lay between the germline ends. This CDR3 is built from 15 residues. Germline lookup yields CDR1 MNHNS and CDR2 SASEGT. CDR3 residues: CASSENWDMNSPLHF. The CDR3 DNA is TGTGCCAGCAGTGAAAATTGGGACATGAATTCACCCCTCCACTTT.

Here the CDR3 reads CASSPLGGGPFGYTF. CDR3 DNA: TGTGCCAGCAGCCCGCTCGGGGGGGGACCGTTCGGCTACACCTTC. The J gene is TRBJ1-2, the V gene TRBV27; D might be TRBD1 (5 bases). The germline V gene has CDR1 MNHEY and CDR2 SMNVEV (reference sequence). This CDR3 contains 15 residues. V shed 6 bases and J shed 8 bases, with 22 bases lying between them.

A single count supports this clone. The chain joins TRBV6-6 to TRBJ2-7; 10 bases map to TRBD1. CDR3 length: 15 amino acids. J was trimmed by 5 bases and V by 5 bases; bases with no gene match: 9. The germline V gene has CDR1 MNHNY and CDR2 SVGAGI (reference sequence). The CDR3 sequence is CASSQRGGTGDEQYF. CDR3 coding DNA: TGTGCCAGCAGTCAGAGGGGCGGGACAGGGGACGAGCAGTACTTC.

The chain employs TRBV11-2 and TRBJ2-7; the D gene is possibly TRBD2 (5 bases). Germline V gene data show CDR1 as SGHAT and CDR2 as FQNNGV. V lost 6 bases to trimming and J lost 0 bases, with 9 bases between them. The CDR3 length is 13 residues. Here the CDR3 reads CASRTGSSYEQYF. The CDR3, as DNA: TGTGCCAGCAGAACGGGATCCTCCTACGAGCAGTACTTC.

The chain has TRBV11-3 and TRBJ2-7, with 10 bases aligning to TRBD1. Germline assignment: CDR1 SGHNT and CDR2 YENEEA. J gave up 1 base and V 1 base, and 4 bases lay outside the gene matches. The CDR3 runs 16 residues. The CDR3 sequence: CASSLGGQGVSYEQYF. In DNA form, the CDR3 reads TGTGCCAGCAGCTTAGGTGGACAGGGGGTATCCTACGAGCAGTACTTC.

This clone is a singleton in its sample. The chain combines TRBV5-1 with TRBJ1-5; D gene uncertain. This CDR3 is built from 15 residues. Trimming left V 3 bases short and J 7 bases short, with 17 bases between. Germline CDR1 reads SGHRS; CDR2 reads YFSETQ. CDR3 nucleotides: TGCGCCAGCAGCTCAAAGCCCGATACGGGGCAGCCCCAGCATTTT. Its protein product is CASSSKPDTGQPQHF.

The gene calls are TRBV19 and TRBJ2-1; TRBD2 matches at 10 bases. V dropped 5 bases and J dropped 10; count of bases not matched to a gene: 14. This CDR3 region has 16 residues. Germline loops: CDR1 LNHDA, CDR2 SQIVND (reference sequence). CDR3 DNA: TGTGCCAGTAGTGGGGCTCTGGCTAGCGGGAGTTACGAGCAGTTCTTC. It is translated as CASSGALASGSYEQFF.

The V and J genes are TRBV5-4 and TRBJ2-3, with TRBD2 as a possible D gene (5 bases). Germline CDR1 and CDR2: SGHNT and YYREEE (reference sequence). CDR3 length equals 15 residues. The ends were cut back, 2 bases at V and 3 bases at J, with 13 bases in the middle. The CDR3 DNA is TGTGCCAGCAGCTTAGAGGGCCAGAGGACAGATACGCAGTATTTT. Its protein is CASSLEGQRTDTQYF.

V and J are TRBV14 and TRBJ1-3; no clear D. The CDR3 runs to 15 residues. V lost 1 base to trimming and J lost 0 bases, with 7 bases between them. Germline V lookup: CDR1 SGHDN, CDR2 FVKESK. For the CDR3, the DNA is TGTGCCAGCAGCCAAGTACAGTTCTCTGGAAACACCATATATTTT. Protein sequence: CASSQVQFSGNTIYF. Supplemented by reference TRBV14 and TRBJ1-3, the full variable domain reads EAGVTQFPSHSVIEKGQTVTLRCDPISGHDNLYWYRRVMGKEIKFLLHFVKESKQDESGMPNNRFLAERTGGTYSTLKVQPAELEDSGVYFCASSQVQFSGNTIYFGEGSWLTVV.

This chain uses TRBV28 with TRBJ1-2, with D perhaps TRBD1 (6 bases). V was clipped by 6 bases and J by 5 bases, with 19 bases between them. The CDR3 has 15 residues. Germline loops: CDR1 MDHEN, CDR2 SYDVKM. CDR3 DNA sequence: TGTGCCAGCAGACCTCGGGGGGCAGATACGTATGGCTACACCTTC. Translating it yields CASRPRGADTYGYTF.

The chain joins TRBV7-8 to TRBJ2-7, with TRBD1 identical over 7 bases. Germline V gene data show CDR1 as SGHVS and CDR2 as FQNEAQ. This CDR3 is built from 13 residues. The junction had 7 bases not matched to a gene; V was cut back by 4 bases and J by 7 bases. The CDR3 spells CASSSDRVGEQYF. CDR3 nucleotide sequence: TGTGCCAGCAGCTCAGACAGGGTCGGAGAGCAGTACTTC.

The CDR3 sequence: CASRYDQSNTGELFF. The DNA of the CDR3 is TGCGCCAGCCGCTATGATCAGTCGAACACCGGGGAGCTGTTTTTT. The chain carries TRBV5-1 and TRBJ2-2, with no clear D. Germline-derived CDR1 and CDR2 are SGHRS and YFSETQ. Trimming pared 7 bases from V and 0 bases from J, leaving 13 bases between. There are 15 residues in the CDR3.

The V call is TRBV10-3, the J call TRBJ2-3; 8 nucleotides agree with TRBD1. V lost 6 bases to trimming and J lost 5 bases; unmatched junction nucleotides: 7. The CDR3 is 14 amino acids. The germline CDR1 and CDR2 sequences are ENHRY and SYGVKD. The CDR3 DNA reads TGTGCCATCAGGCCGGACAGGGCTGGAGATACGCAGTATTTT. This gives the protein CAIRPDRAGDTQYF.

The CDR3 sequence is CAWRGQGQETQYF. The CDR3 DNA sequence: TGTGCCTGGAGAGGACAGGGTCAAGAGACCCAGTACTTC. This chain connects TRBV30 to TRBJ2-5; TRBD1 aligns across 8 bases. The V and J ends lost 3 bases and 2 bases, in that order; junction bases with no gene match: 2. Looked up from germline, CDR1 is GTSNPN and CDR2 is SVGIG (reference sequence). CDR3 length: 13 residues.